The sequence of this T cell receptor (beta chain) was determined in a study of CD8+ T cells in alopecia areata. Study details: Scoring of treated patients' severity used the percentage of affected scalp area. The study's findings and limits: Persistence of many expanded lesional clones was seen in scalp and blood during tofacitinib.

As to this clone: Its cognate antigen is unknown.

CDR1 MRHNA and CDR2 SNTAGT come from the germline V gene. The CDR3 contains 14 residues. V lost 3 bases, J lost 5 bases, and 14 bases lay in between. Following extraction, RNA underwent reverse transcription to cDNA, which served as the sequencing template. The assay was immunoSEQ multiplex PCR, and TCRdb's table has in-frame clones only and misses some. The sample has around 110,000 clones, about four fifths seen once. Sample treatment: oral pan-JAK inhibitor, 5-10 mg twice daily. The clonotype comes from a human donor with alopecia areata. This chain links TRBV6-4 with TRBJ2-7; D is ambiguous. The sequences come from CD8+ T cells sorted from blood, collected at week 24, from a patient treated with tofacitinib. The CDR3: CASSEGPEDHEQYF. The CDR3, as DNA: TGTGCCAGCAGTGAGGGCCCCGAGGACCACGAGCAGTACTTC.